The T cell receptor beta chain described here comes from a study of CD8+CD57+ T cells in acquired aplastic anemia. Notes on the study in general: The study identified more than 25 CD8+ CDR3 sequences shared by patients and controls.

Genomic DNA, the template, was used for profiling of the TCR beta VDJ and CDR3. Each CDR3 protein is one row after TCRdb ran MiXCR on the reads. This sample has 200,000 to 250,000 distinct CDR3 sequences, with roughly 60% found just once. Patients who underwent sequencing had shown CD8+CD57+ cell expansion by flow cytometry. No patient had been given any therapy when blood was sampled. Notes on this clonotype: Its antigen is unidentified.

This CDR3 has 11 residues. CDR1 is SQVTM and CDR2 is ANQGSEA in the germline V gene. V lost 5 bases to trimming and J lost 3 bases, with 8 bases between them. The chain couples TRBV29-1 to TRBJ2-7; D not certain. This sequence was found in a human donor with aplastic anemia. The specimen was sorted CD4+, CD8+, or CD8+CD57+ T cells (not recorded which) from PBMCs. CDR3 protein: CSVTQYYEQYF. In nucleotides, the CDR3 is TGCAGCGTTACACAGTACTACGAGCAGTACTTC.